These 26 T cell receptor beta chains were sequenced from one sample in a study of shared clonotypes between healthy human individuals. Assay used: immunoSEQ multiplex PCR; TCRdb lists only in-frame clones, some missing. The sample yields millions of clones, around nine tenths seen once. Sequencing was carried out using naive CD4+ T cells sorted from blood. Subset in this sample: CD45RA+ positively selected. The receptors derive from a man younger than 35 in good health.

CDR3 DNA: TGTGCCAGCAGACCAGGGGGATCGGGAGAGCAGTACTTC. It specifies CASRPGGSGEQYF. This chain uses TRBV28 with TRBJ2-7; 7 nucleotides match TRBD1. The V segment lost 6 bases and the J segment 7 bases; nucleotides outside the gene matches: 9. The CDR3 consists of 13 residues. From germline, CDR1 is MDHEN and CDR2 SYDVKM. The full variable domain, in which reference TRBV28 and TRBJ2-7 provide the parts outside the CDR3, is DVKVTQSSRYLVKRTGEKVFLECVQDMDHENMFWYRQDPGLGLRLIYFSYDVKMKEKGDIPEGYSVSREKKERFSLILESASTNQTSMYLCASRPGGSGEQYFGPGTRLTVT.

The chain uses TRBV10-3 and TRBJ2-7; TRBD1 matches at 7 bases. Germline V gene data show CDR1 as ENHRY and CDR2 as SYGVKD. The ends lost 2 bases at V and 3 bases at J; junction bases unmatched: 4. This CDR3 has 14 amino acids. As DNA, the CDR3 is TGTGCCATCAGTGAGCGCCAGGGGGTCTACGAGCAGTACTTC. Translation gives CAISERQGVYEQYF.

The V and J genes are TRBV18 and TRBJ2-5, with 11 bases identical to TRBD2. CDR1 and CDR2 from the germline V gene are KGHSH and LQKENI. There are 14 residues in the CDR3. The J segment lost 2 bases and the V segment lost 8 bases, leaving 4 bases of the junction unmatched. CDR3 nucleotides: TGTGCCAGCACAGGGACTAGCGGACAAGAGACCCAGTACTTC. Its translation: CASTGTSGQETQYF.

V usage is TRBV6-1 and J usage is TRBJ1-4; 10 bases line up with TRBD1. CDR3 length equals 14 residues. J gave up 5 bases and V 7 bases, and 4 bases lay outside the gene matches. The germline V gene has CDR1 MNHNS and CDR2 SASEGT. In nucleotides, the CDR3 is TGTGCCAGCAAGACAGGGGGCTTAAATGAAAAACTGTTTTTT. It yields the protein CASKTGGLNEKLFF.

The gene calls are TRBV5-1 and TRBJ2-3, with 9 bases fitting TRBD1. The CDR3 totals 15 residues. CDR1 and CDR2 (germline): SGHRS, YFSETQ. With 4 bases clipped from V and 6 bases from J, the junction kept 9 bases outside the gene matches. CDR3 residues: CASSHRDRDFDTQYF. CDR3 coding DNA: TGCGCCAGCAGCCATCGGGACAGGGATTTTGATACGCAGTATTTT.

CDR3 coding DNA: TGTGCCAGCTCACCACCAAGGGACAGGGAGTCCTACACCTTC. As protein: CASSPPRDRESYTF. This chain connects TRBV18 to TRBJ1-2, with TRBD1 identical over 9 bases. The CDR3 runs 14 residues. Germline V gene data show CDR1 as KGHSH and CDR2 as LQKENI. The V segment lost 0 bases and the J segment 10 bases; nucleotides outside the gene matches: 6.

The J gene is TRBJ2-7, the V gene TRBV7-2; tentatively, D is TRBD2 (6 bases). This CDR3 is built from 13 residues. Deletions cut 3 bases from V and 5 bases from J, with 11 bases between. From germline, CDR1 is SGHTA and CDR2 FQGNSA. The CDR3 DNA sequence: TGTGCCAGCAGCTTGGGGGGACCGGACGAGCAGTACTTC. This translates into CASSLGGPDEQYF.

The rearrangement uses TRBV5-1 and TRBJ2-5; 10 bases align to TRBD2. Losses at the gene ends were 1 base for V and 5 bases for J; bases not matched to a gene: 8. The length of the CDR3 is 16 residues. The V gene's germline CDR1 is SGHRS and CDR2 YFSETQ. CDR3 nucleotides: TGCGCCAGCAGCTTGAGTCCTAGCGGGAGCATCGAGACCCAGTACTTC. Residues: CASSLSPSGSIETQYF.

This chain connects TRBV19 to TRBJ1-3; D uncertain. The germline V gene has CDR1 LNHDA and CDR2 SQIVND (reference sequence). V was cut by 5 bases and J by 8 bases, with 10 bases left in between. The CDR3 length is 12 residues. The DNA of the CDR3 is TGTGCCAGTAGTCTCCCCGCGGACACCATATATTTT. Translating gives CASSLPADTIYF.

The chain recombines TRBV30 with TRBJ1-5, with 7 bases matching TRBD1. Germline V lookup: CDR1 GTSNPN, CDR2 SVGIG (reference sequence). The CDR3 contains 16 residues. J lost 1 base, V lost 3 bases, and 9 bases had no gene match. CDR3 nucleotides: TGTGCCTGGAGCGAGGGGGCCGGGGGAAGCAATCAGCCCCAGCATTTT. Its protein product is CAWSEGAGGSNQPQHF.

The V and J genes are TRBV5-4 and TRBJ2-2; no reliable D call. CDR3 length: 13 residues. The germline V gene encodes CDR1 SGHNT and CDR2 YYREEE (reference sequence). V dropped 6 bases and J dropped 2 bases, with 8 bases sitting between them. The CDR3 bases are TGTGCCAGCACCTTTCGAAACACCGGGGAGCTGTTTTTT. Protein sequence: CASTFRNTGELFF.

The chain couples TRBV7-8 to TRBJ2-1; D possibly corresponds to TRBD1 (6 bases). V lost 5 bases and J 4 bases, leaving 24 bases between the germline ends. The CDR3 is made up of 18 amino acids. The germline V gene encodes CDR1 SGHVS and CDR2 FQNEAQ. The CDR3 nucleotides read TGTGCCAGCAGCCCCCGGGACACCCCCCCCTTTGGGTACAATGAGCAGTTCTTC. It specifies CASSPRDTPPFGYNEQFF.

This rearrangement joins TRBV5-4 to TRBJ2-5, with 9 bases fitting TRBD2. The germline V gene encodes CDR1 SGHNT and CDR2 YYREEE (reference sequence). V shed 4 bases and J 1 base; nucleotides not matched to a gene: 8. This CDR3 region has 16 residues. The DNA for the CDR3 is TGTGCCAGCAGCCCCGGGGGAGCGGGGGGCCAAGAGACCCAGTACTTC. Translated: CASSPGGAGGQETQYF.

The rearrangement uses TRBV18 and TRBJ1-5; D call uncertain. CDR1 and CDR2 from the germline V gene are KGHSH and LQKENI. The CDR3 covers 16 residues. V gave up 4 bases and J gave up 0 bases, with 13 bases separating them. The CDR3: CASSLTQADSNQPQHF. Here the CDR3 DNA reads TGTGCCAGCTCACTCACGCAGGCAGATAGCAATCAGCCCCAGCATTTT.

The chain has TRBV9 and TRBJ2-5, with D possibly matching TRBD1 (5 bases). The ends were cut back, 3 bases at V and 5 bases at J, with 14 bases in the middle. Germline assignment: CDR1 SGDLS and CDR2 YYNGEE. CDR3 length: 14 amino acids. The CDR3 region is CASSGVGPGETQYF. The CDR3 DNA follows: TGTGCCAGCAGCGGGGTGGGGCCCGGGGAGACCCAGTACTTC.

CDR3 amino acids: CARSLESRGSYEQYF. In nucleotides, the CDR3 is TGTGCCAGAAGCTTAGAATCCAGGGGCTCTTACGAGCAGTACTTC. The gene calls are TRBV7-5 and TRBJ2-7; the listed D gene, TRBD1, was not tested against the DNA. TRBV7-5 is shown as a pseudogene. This CDR3 has 15 residues.

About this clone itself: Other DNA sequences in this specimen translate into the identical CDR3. CDR3 sequence: CASSLVDTGELFF. The CDR3 DNA reads TGTGCCAGCAGCTTGGTCGACACCGGGGAGCTGTTTTTT. The chain recombines TRBV5-4 with TRBJ2-2, with D unresolved. The CDR3 is made up of 13 amino acids. V lost 0 bases and J lost 3, with 3 bases in between. The V gene's germline CDR1 is SGHNT and CDR2 YYREEE (reference sequence).

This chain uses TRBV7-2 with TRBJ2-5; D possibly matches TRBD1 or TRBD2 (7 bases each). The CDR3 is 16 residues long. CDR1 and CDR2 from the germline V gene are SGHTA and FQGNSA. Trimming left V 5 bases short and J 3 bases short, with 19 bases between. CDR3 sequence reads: CASSPGGGPGKETQYF. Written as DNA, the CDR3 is TGTGCCAGCAGCCCAGGGGGGGGGCCGGGAAAAGAGACCCAGTACTTC.

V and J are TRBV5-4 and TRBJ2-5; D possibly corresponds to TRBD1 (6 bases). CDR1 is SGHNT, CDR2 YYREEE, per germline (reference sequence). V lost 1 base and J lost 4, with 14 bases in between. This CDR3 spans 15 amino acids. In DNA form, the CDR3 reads TGTGCCAGCAGCTTGTACAGGGCCCGCGGAGAGACCCAGTACTTC. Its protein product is CASSLYRARGETQYF.

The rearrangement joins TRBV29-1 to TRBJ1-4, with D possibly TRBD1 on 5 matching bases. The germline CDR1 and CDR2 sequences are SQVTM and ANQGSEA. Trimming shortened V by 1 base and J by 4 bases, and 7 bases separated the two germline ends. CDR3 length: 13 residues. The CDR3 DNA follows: TGCAGCGTTGAAGCCAGGGATAATGAAAAACTGTTTTTT. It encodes CSVEARDNEKLFF.

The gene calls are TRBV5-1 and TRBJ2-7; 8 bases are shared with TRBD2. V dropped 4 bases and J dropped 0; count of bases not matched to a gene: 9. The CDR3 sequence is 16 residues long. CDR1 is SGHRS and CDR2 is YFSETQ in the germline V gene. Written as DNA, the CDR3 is TGCGCCAGCAGCGGGGGGTCTAGCGGGTTCTCCTACGAGCAGTACTTC. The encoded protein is CASSGGSSGFSYEQYF. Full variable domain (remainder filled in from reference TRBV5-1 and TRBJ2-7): KAGVTQTPRYLIKTRGQQVTLSCSPISGHRSVSWYQQTPGQGLQFLFEYFSETQRNKGNFPGRFSGRQFSNSRSEMNVSTLELGDSALYLCASSGGSSGFSYEQYFGPGTRLTVT.

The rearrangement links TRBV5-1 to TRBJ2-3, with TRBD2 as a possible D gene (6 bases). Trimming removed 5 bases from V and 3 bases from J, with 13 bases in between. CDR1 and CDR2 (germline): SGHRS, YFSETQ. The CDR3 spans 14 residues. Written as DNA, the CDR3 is TGCGCCAGCAGGGGCGGGGCCAATACAGATACGCAGTATTTT. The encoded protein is CASRGGANTDTQYF.

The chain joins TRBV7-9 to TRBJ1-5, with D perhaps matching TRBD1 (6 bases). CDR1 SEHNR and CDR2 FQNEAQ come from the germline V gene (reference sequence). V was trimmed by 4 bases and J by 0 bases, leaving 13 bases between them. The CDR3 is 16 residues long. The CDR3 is CASSSRTADSNQPQHF. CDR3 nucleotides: TGTGCCAGCAGCTCCCGGACAGCCGATAGCAATCAGCCCCAGCATTTT.

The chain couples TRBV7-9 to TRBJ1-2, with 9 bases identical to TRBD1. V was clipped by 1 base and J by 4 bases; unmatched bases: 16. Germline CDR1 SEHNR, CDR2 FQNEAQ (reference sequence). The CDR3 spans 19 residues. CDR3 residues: CASSLGVGTPGQGAYGYTF. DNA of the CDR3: TGTGCCAGCAGCTTAGGGGTGGGAACGCCGGGACAGGGTGCCTATGGCTACACCTTC.

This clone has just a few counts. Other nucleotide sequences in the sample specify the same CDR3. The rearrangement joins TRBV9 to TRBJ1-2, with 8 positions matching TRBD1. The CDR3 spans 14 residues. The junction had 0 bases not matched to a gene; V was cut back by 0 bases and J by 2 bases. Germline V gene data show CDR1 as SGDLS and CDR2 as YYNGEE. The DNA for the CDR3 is TGTGCCAGCAGCGTAGGGACAGGGAACTATGGCTACACCTTC. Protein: CASSVGTGNYGYTF.

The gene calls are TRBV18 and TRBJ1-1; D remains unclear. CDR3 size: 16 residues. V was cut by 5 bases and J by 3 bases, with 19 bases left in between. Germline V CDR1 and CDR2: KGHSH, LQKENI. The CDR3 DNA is TGTGCCAGCTCAAATAACAACCCTACACTCGACACTGAAGCTTTCTTT. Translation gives CASSNNNPTLDTEAFF.